The clone carrying this TCR beta chain showed up many times. Its antigen is undetermined. Germline V gene data show CDR1 as SNHLY and CDR2 as FYNNEI. The CDR3 contains 13 residues. Trimming removed 6 bases from V and 7 bases from J; junction bases left unmatched: 9. Sequencing was performed with immunoSEQ multiplex PCR; in TCRdb, only in-frame clones are kept and a portion is missing. This sample carries over 25,000 clones, none of them present only once. This specimen comes from a study of T cells after posttransplantation cyclophosphamide. General study findings and limits: Donor CD8+ memory clones often dominated recipient blood repertoires at later times. Recipient CMV seropositivity and CMV reactivation strongly tracked TRB clonality. Tissue-infiltrating T cells from skin or gut overlapped little with blood T cells.

The receptor was derived from a woman aged 25-40 years in good health and a related stem cell transplant donor. The chain joins TRBV2 to TRBJ2-7; 7 positions match TRBD1. The sequenced sample was PBMCs. CDR3 loop: CASREGATGEQYF. CDR3 sequence (DNA): TGTGCCAGCAGAGAGGGGGCAACGGGGGAGCAGTACTTC.